Listed below are T cell receptor beta chains from one sample, sequenced in a study of radiotherapy plus CTLA-4 blockade in lung cancer. Here immunoSEQ multiplex PCR was the method, and the copy in TCRdb shows in-frame clones only, minus some. The profile covers approximately 81,000 clones, with under 80% appearing a single time and more than 3.5% taken by the ten largest. The sequences come from peripheral blood, collected from a patient treated with radiotherapy plus ipilimumab. The receptors were sampled from a human donor with non-small cell lung cancer who had a partial response to radiotherapy plus ipilimumab. Some clones in this sample may be carry-over from other donors' samples. Each CDR3 is given with its conserved first and last residue. Each record gives: V gene, D gene, CDR3 length, clone size, J gene, CDR3 protein, CDR3 DNA. The D gene is left open where the match is weak. Where a row states a size, it is once, few, many or the class of an expanded clone; other rows omit it.

V gene: TRBV18
D gene: TRBD2
CDR3 length: 18
clone size: -
J gene: TRBJ2-7
CDR3 protein: CASSRRGASGRSFDEQYF
CDR3 DNA: TGTGCCAGCTCCCGAAGGGGGGCTAGCGGGAGGAGTTTCGACGAGCAGTACTTC

V gene: TRBV5-6
D gene: -
CDR3 length: 14
clone size: -
J gene: TRBJ2-7
CDR3 protein: CASSLGRSSYEQYF
CDR3 DNA: TGTGCCAGCAGCTTGGGTCGGAGCTCCTACGAGCAGTACTTC

V gene: TRBV11-3
D gene: -
CDR3 length: 15
clone size: -
J gene: TRBJ2-3
CDR3 protein: CASSLGGVGTDTQYF
CDR3 DNA: TGTGCCAGCAGCTTAGGGGGGGTCGGCACAGATACGCAGTATTTT

V gene: TRBV6-5
D gene: TRBD1
CDR3 length: 14
clone size: -
J gene: TRBJ1-1
CDR3 protein: CASSQGQLYTEAFF
CDR3 DNA: TGTGCCAGCAGCCAGGGACAGCTATACACTGAAGCTTTCTTT

V gene: TRBV28
D gene: TRBD2
CDR3 length: 13
clone size: -
J gene: TRBJ2-7
CDR3 protein: CASNYGGGYEQYF
CDR3 DNA: TGTGCCAGCAACTACGGGGGGGGGTACGAGCAGTACTTC

V gene: TRBV5-8
D gene: TRBD1
CDR3 length: 16
clone size: -
J gene: TRBJ2-1
CDR3 protein: CASSSRRTGSYNEQFF
CDR3 DNA: TGTGCCAGCAGCTCCCGGAGGACAGGCTCCTACAATGAGCAGTTCTTC

V gene: TRBV28
D gene: -
CDR3 length: 12
clone size: -
J gene: TRBJ1-2
CDR3 protein: CASGSGGGSYTF
CDR3 DNA: TGTGCCAGCGGATCCGGTGGAGGAAGCTACACCTTC

V gene: TRBV25-1
D gene: TRBD1
CDR3 length: 14
clone size: few
J gene: TRBJ2-7
CDR3 protein: CASRKTGGTGEQYF
CDR3 DNA: TGTGCCAGCAGGAAGACAGGGGGTACGGGGGAGCAGTACTTC

V gene: TRBV18
D gene: -
CDR3 length: 16
clone size: few
J gene: TRBJ1-4
CDR3 protein: CASSPAVNSLNEKLFF
CDR3 DNA: TGTGCCAGCTCACCAGCCGTCAACAGTCTTAATGAAAAACTGTTTTTT

V gene: TRBV7-2
D gene: -
CDR3 length: 13
clone size: many
J gene: TRBJ2-7
CDR3 protein: CASSPVRGYEQYF
CDR3 DNA: TGTGCCAGCAGCCCAGTCAGGGGCTACGAGCAGTACTTC

V gene: TRBV5-8
D gene: -
CDR3 length: 17
clone size: -
J gene: TRBJ1-4
CDR3 protein: CASSLGQGTRLNEKLFF
CDR3 DNA: TGTGCCAGCAGCTTGGGGCAAGGGACACGGCTTAATGAAAAACTGTTTTTT

V gene: TRBV7-9
D gene: TRBD2
CDR3 length: 18
clone size: -
J gene: TRBJ2-1
CDR3 protein: CAVDPSGTREEAYNEQFF
CDR3 DNA: TGTGCCGTAGACCCCTCGGGAACGCGGGAGGAAGCCTACAATGAGCAGTTCTTC

V gene: TRBV6-5
D gene: TRBD1
CDR3 length: 15
clone size: -
J gene: TRBJ1-6
CDR3 protein: CASRLHRDRNSPLHF
CDR3 DNA: TGTGCCAGCAGGCTTCACCGGGACAGAAATTCACCCCTCCACTTT

V gene: TRBV28
D gene: -
CDR3 length: 14
clone size: -
J gene: TRBJ2-7
CDR3 protein: CASSYRESEYEQYF
CDR3 DNA: TGTGCCAGCAGTTACCGGGAATCAGAATACGAGCAGTACTTC

V gene: TRBV5-1
D gene: -
CDR3 length: 15
clone size: -
J gene: TRBJ2-3
CDR3 protein: CASSLDGKASDTQYF
CDR3 DNA: TGCGCCAGCAGCTTGGACGGTAAAGCATCGGATACGCAGTATTTT

V gene: TRBV5-4
D gene: -
CDR3 length: 16
clone size: -
J gene: TRBJ2-1
CDR3 protein: CASSLAGSDSYNEQFF
CDR3 DNA: TGTGCCAGCAGCTTGGCGGGGTCCGACTCCTACAATGAGCAGTTCTTC

V gene: TRBV19
D gene: -
CDR3 length: 13
clone size: medium-sized
J gene: TRBJ1-1
CDR3 protein: CASSIFGVSEAFF
CDR3 DNA: TGTGCCAGTAGTATATTCGGGGTGTCTGAAGCTTTCTTT

V gene: TRBV11-3
D gene: TRBD1
CDR3 length: 12
clone size: -
J gene: TRBJ2-4
CDR3 protein: CASSLSGTGQYF
CDR3 DNA: TGTGCCAGCAGCTTATCGGGGACAGGGCAGTACTTC

V gene: TRBV11-2
D gene: -
CDR3 length: 14
clone size: once
J gene: TRBJ2-5
CDR3 protein: CASSLLRTAETQYF
CDR3 DNA: TGTGCCAGCAGTTTGCTTAGAACCGCAGAGACCCAGTACTTC

V gene: TRBV18
D gene: -
CDR3 length: 13
clone size: -
J gene: TRBJ2-1
CDR3 protein: CASSPRGGNEQFF
CDR3 DNA: TGTGCCAGCTCACCACGAGGGGGCAATGAGCAGTTCTTC

V gene: TRBV5-1
D gene: TRBD2
CDR3 length: 14
clone size: -
J gene: TRBJ2-3
CDR3 protein: CASGLAGSTDTQYF
CDR3 DNA: TGCGCCAGCGGCCTAGCGGGATCAACAGATACGCAGTATTTT

V gene: TRBV5-1
D gene: -
CDR3 length: 14
clone size: -
J gene: TRBJ1-4
CDR3 protein: CASSLVGGNEKLFF
CDR3 DNA: TGCGCCAGCAGCTTGGTGGGGGGAAATGAAAAACTGTTTTTT

V gene: TRBV19
D gene: -
CDR3 length: 13
clone size: -
J gene: TRBJ1-5
CDR3 protein: CASNAGVDQPQHF
CDR3 DNA: TGTGCCAGTAATGCAGGGGTGGATCAGCCCCAGCATTTT

V gene: TRBV5-1
D gene: -
CDR3 length: 13
clone size: few
J gene: TRBJ1-1
CDR3 protein: CASSLGGNTEAFF
CDR3 DNA: TGTGCCAGCAGCTTGGGCGGGAACACTGAAGCTTTCTTT

V gene: TRBV5-4
D gene: -
CDR3 length: 17
clone size: -
J gene: TRBJ1-6
CDR3 protein: CASSLDPESSYNSPLHF
CDR3 DNA: TGTGCCAGCAGCTTGGACCCTGAGAGCTCCTATAATTCACCCCTCCACTTT

V gene: TRBV7-8
D gene: TRBD1
CDR3 length: 15
clone size: -
J gene: TRBJ2-5
CDR3 protein: CASSTTRQGQETQYF
CDR3 DNA: TGTGCCAGCAGCACCACCCGACAGGGCCAAGAGACCCAGTACTTC

V gene: TRBV5-1
D gene: -
CDR3 length: 14
clone size: few
J gene: TRBJ2-5
CDR3 protein: CASSLGGVLETQYF
CDR3 DNA: TGCGCCAGCAGCTTGGGGGGGGTTCTCGAGACCCAGTACTTC

V gene: TRBV6-5
D gene: -
CDR3 length: 12
clone size: -
J gene: TRBJ2-7
CDR3 protein: CASSTPTGEQYF
CDR3 DNA: TGTGCCAGCAGTACCCCCACCGGCGAGCAGTACTTC

V gene: TRBV4-3
D gene: -
CDR3 length: 15
clone size: -
J gene: TRBJ1-4
CDR3 protein: CASSQDRQGFEKLFF
CDR3 DNA: TGCGCCAGCAGCCAAGATCGGCAGGGGTTTGAAAAACTGTTTTTT

V gene: TRBV7-8
D gene: -
CDR3 length: 17
clone size: -
J gene: TRBJ2-3
CDR3 protein: CASSLALWRSSTDTQYF
CDR3 DNA: TGTGCCAGCAGCTTAGCGCTCTGGCGGTCTAGCACAGATACGCAGTATTTT

V gene: TRBV11-2
D gene: -
CDR3 length: 15
clone size: -
J gene: TRBJ2-7
CDR3 protein: CASSFIATGPYEQYF
CDR3 DNA: TGTGCCAGCAGCTTTATCGCGACAGGACCCTACGAGCAGTACTTC

V gene: TRBV4-2
D gene: -
CDR3 length: 18
clone size: -
J gene: TRBJ2-7
CDR3 protein: CASSQGLGTPRLADEQYF
CDR3 DNA: TGTGCCAGCAGCCAAGGACTTGGGACACCTAGACTAGCAGACGAGCAGTACTTC

V gene: TRBV5-1
D gene: TRBD1
CDR3 length: 16
clone size: -
J gene: TRBJ2-1
CDR3 protein: CASSWTTGDFGNEQFF
CDR3 DNA: TGCGCCAGCAGCTGGACGACAGGGGATTTCGGGAATGAGCAGTTCTTC

V gene: TRBV27
D gene: -
CDR3 length: 17
clone size: -
J gene: TRBJ2-7
CDR3 protein: CASSLYPPQDGRGEQYF
CDR3 DNA: TGTGCCAGCAGCCTATATCCTCCACAGGATGGACGGGGGGAGCAGTACTTC

V gene: TRBV6-1
D gene: -
CDR3 length: 12
clone size: -
J gene: TRBJ2-7
CDR3 protein: CASSRDIPEQYF
CDR3 DNA: TGTGCCAGCAGTCGAGACATTCCCGAGCAGTACTTC

V gene: TRBV7-7
D gene: TRBD2
CDR3 length: 20
clone size: few
J gene: TRBJ2-2
CDR3 protein: CASSSRGGLAGGPNTGELFF
CDR3 DNA: TGTGCCAGCAGCTCCAGGGGGGGACTAGCGGGAGGGCCGAACACCGGGGAGCTGTTTTTT

V gene: TRBV2
D gene: -
CDR3 length: 13
clone size: -
J gene: TRBJ2-6
CDR3 protein: CASSLDSLNVLTF
CDR3 DNA: TGTGCCAGCAGCTTAGACAGCCTTAACGTCCTGACTTTC

V gene: TRBV19
D gene: TRBD1
CDR3 length: 19
clone size: -
J gene: TRBJ1-1
CDR3 protein: CASSMGRWDRGKKNTEAFF
CDR3 DNA: TGTGCCAGTAGTATGGGAAGATGGGACAGGGGAAAAAAAAACACTGAAGCTTTCTTT

V gene: TRBV5-1
D gene: TRBD2
CDR3 length: 16
clone size: -
J gene: TRBJ2-2
CDR3 protein: CASSIRSGGLTGELFF
CDR3 DNA: TGCGCCAGCAGCATCCGCAGCGGGGGCTTAACCGGGGAGCTGTTTTTT

V gene: TRBV9
D gene: -
CDR3 length: 14
clone size: -
J gene: TRBJ2-7
CDR3 protein: CASSTAGGPREQYF
CDR3 DNA: TGTGCCAGCAGCACCGCAGGGGGGCCCCGCGAGCAGTACTTC

V gene: TRBV7-2
D gene: TRBD2
CDR3 length: 14
clone size: -
J gene: TRBJ2-5
CDR3 protein: CASSAGLAEETQYF
CDR3 DNA: TGTGCCAGCAGCGCAGGACTAGCGGAGGAGACCCAGTACTTC

V gene: TRBV7-3
D gene: -
CDR3 length: 16
clone size: -
J gene: TRBJ2-2
CDR3 protein: CASSLAPSRDLGELFF
CDR3 DNA: TGTGCCAGCAGCTTAGCACCTAGCCGCGATTTAGGGGAGCTGTTTTTT

V gene: TRBV6-1
D gene: TRBD2
CDR3 length: 13
clone size: -
J gene: TRBJ2-7
CDR3 protein: CATGTSGSYEQYF
CDR3 DNA: TGTGCCACCGGGACTAGCGGATCCTACGAGCAGTACTTC

V gene: TRBV7-9
D gene: TRBD1
CDR3 length: 17
clone size: few
J gene: TRBJ2-6
CDR3 protein: CASSLGQGPSGANVLTF
CDR3 DNA: TGTGCCAGCAGCCTCGGACAGGGTCCCTCCGGGGCCAACGTCCTGACTTTC

V gene: TRBV5-6
D gene: -
CDR3 length: 14
clone size: -
J gene: TRBJ1-5
CDR3 protein: CASSLGGGNQPQHF
CDR3 DNA: TGTGCCAGCAGCTTAGGGGGTGGCAATCAGCCCCAGCATTTT